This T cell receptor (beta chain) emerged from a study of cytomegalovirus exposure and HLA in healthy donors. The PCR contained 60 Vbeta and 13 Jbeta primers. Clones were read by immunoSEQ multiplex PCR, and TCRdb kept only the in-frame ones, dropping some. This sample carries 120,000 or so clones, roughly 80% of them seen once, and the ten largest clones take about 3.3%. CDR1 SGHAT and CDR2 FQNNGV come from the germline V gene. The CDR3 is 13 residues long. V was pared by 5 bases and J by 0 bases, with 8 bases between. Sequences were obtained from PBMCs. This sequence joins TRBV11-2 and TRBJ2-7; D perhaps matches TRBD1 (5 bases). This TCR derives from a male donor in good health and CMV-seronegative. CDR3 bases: TGTGCCAGCAGCGGGGCCCCCTCCTACGAGCAGTACTTC. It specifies CASSGAPSYEQYF.